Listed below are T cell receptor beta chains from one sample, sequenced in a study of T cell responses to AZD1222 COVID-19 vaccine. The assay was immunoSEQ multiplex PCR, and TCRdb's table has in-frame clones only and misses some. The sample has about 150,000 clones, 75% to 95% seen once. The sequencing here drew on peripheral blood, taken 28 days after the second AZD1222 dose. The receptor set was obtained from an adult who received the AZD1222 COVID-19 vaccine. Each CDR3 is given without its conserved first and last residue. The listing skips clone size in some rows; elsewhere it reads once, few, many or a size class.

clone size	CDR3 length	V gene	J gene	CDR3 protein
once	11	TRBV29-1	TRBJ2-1	SVALAGGYEQF
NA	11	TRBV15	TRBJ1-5	ATSRSPYQPQH
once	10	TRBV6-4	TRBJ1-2	ASCPKGGGYT
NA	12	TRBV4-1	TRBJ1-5	ASSHRGETQPQH
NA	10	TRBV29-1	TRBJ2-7	SVWEFRGEQY
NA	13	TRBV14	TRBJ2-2	ASSISAGGAGELF
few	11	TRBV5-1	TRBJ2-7	ASSLGLPYEQY
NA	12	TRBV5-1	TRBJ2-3	ASEGGGRKDTQY
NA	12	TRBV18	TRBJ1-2	ASTDSNTGYGYT
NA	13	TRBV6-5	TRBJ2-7	ASSYSREWGARGY
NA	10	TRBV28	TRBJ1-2	ASRLGGSGYT
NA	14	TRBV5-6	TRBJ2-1	ASSLAPGRAGNEQF
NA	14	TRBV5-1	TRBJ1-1	ASSLTPPGANTEAF
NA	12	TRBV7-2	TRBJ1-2	ASSLVAAIYGYT
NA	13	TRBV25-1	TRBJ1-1	ASRETGTGPIEAF
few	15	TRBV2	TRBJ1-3	ASRAGQGGSTGNTIY
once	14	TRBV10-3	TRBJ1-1	AISGGQGRGLTEAF
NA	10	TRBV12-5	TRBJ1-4	ASGLSDEKLF
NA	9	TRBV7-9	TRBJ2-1	ASSQTDEQF
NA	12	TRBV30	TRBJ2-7	AWSPGSGGYEQY
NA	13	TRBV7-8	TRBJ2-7	ASSTTLSWSYEQY
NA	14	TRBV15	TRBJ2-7	ATSTRQGANSYEQY